Below, 10 T cell receptor beta chains from the same sample are listed, as sequenced in a study of shared clonotypes between healthy human individuals. Naive CD8 cells lacked CD45RO and underwent positive selection for CCR7, leaving out terminally differentiated effector memory CD45RA+ cells. Method: immunoSEQ multiplex PCR; TCRdb's copy keeps in-frame clones and lacks some. The sample lists a few million clones; around 93% were seen once. The sequencing input was naive CD8+ T cells from PBMCs. These receptors were obtained from a man between 18 and 29 years old in good health. Some clones in this sample may be carry-over from other donors' samples.

In nucleotides, the CDR3 is TGTGCCAGCAGCTTAGTTTCGGGTGGATTTGGGGGGATCTACAATGAGCAGTTCTTC. It yields the protein CASSLVSGGFGGIYNEQFF. The chain has TRBV7-8 and TRBJ2-1; a weak D match, TRBD2 (6 bases). Germline V CDR1 and CDR2: SGHVS, FQNEAQ. With 1 base removed from V and 3 bases from J, the gap between germline ends came to 22 bases. The CDR3 is 19 amino acids.

The rearrangement joins TRBV7-9 to TRBJ1-1; no definite D call. CDR1 is SEHNR and CDR2 is FQNEAQ in the germline V gene (reference sequence). V was cut by 8 bases and J by 0 bases, with 13 bases left in between. This CDR3 is 14 amino acids long. CDR3 nucleotides: TGTGCCAGCTCGACGAGAATTATGAACACTGAAGCTTTCTTT. This sequence encodes CASSTRIMNTEAFF.

The chain is built from TRBV7-9 and TRBJ2-1, with 7 bases matching TRBD2. The V gene end was trimmed by 4 bases and the J gene end by 6 bases; junction bases not matched to a gene: 9. Germline CDR1 SEHNR, CDR2 FQNEAQ (reference sequence). The CDR3 runs 15 residues. In nucleotides, the CDR3 is TGTGCCAGCAGCTCACCACGCGGGAGTCTCAATGAGCAGTTCTTC. Amino acid sequence: CASSSPRGSLNEQFF.

The chain joins TRBV4-3 to TRBJ2-2, with 12 nucleotides matching TRBD2. Germline CDR1 reads LGHNA; CDR2 reads YSLEER. The junction had 12 bases not matched to a gene; V was cut back by 1 base and J by 6 bases. CDR3 length equals 19 residues. CDR3 nucleotide sequence: TGCGCCAGCAGCCAAGTTCAGGGGAGACTAGCGGGAGATGCCGGGGAGCTGTTTTTT. Protein: CASSQVQGRLAGDAGELFF.

The V and J genes are TRBV6-5 and TRBJ2-7; D gene uncertain. CDR3 size: 14 residues. Trimming removed 2 bases from V and 3 bases from J, with 11 bases in between. Germline V gene data show CDR1 as MNHEY and CDR2 as SVGAGI. This chain's CDR3 is CASSYGVEHYEQYF. CDR3 coding DNA: TGTGCCAGCAGTTACGGTGTAGAGCACTACGAGCAGTACTTC.

The chain joins TRBV7-9 to TRBJ1-1; D not certain. The V gene's germline CDR1 is SEHNR and CDR2 FQNEAQ (reference sequence). V lost 3 bases and J lost 0, with 8 bases in between. This CDR3 contains 14 residues. The CDR3 here is CASSFSGLNTEAFF. The CDR3, as DNA: TGTGCCAGCAGCTTTTCGGGTTTGAACACTGAAGCTTTCTTT.

This rearrangement joins TRBV23-1 to TRBJ2-7; D unclear. TRBV23-1 is reported as an ORF; its role is uncertain. The V gene lost 7 bases and the J gene lost 3 bases, with 19 bases spanning the gap. The CDR3 spans 15 residues. The CDR3 loop is CASTRVGWADYEQYF. CDR3 in DNA: TGCGCCAGCACTCGCGTAGGGTGGGCGGACTACGAGCAGTACTTC.

V usage is TRBV28 and J usage is TRBJ1-3; D might be TRBD1 (6 bases). Germline values: CDR1 MDHEN, CDR2 SYDVKM. V was cut by 3 bases and J by 0 bases, with 15 bases left in between. This CDR3 comprises 17 residues. CDR3 coding DNA: TGTGCCAGCAGTTTGTCGACATGGGGGCCCTCTGGAAACACCATATATTTT. This sequence encodes CASSLSTWGPSGNTIYF.

This chain links TRBV10-3 with TRBJ2-7, with 7 bases fitting TRBD1. Germline V lookup: CDR1 ENHRY, CDR2 SYGVKD. V was clipped by 5 bases and J by 2 bases; unmatched bases: 6. The CDR3 runs to 14 residues. The CDR3 DNA follows: TGTGCCATCAGTCCCGCCGGGACAGCCTACGAGCAGTACTTC. This codes for CAISPAGTAYEQYF.

The V and J genes are TRBV7-8 and TRBJ1-2; the match to TRBD1 covers 8 bases. CDR1 and CDR2 from the germline V gene are SGHVS and FQNEAQ. With 8 bases clipped from V and 7 bases from J, the junction kept 15 bases outside the gene matches. This CDR3 is built from 15 residues. Written as DNA, the CDR3 is TGTGCCAGCGTAGGACCCATGGACAGGGCACCTGGCTACACCTTC. Translated, it gives CASVGPMDRAPGYTF.